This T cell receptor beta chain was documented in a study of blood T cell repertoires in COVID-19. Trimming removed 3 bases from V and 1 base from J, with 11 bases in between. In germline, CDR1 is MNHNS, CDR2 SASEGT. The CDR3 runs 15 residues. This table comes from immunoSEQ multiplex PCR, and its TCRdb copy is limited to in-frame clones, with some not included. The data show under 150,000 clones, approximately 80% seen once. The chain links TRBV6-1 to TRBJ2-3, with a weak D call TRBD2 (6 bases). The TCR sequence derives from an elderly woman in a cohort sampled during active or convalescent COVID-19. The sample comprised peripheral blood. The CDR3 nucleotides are TGTGCCAGCAGTGAGGTTCGCGGGGGCACAGATACGCAGTATTTT. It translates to CASSEVRGGTDTQYF.